This section outlines one T cell receptor (beta chain) sequence together with its context. What it recognizes is unknown. This specimen belongs to a study of post-analysis software for immune sequencing data. Study results and caveats: When patients were compared with controls, four or five TRBV segments were more frequent, TRBV5-6, TRBV5-1 and TRBV20-1 among them. Controls' normalized Chao1 diversity significantly exceeded that of multiple sclerosis patients.

Carried by the TCR beta cDNA libraries were unique molecular identifiers. TCRdb used MiXCR to reprocess the PCR reads, holding one entry per CDR3 protein. The sample has roughly 730,000 distinct CDR3 sequences; roughly 29% are singletons. The V end was cut by 2 bases, the J end by 0 bases, with 10 bases between. The CDR3 contains 14 residues. The germline V gene encodes CDR1 SQVTM and CDR2 ANQGSEA. The origin of this receptor is a girl aged 5-17 years with multiple sclerosis. Sequenced sample: blood. The chain joins TRBV29-1 to TRBJ1-1; no clear D gene. The CDR3 DNA follows: TGCAGCGTTGAACGACATCCAATGAACACTGAAGCTTTCTTT. Its protein is CSVERHPMNTEAFF.